Below, one T cell receptor (beta chain) is given with its context. Its target is not known. The entry originates in a study of cytomegalovirus exposure and HLA in healthy donors. The table came from immunoSEQ multiplex PCR; TCRdb's copy has only in-frame clones and leaves some out. The sample holds 75,000 to 100,000 clones, approximately 96% seen once. The study, taken as a whole, reports: Most TCR sequences were seen very rarely across donors, but some public TCRs occurred in many.

Sequenced sample: PBMCs. The receptor's source is a man in his late teens or twenties in good health and CMV-seronegative.

CDR3 amino acids: CASSFGRSLQTNTEAFF. In DNA, the CDR3 is TGCGCCAGCAGCTTCGGTCGTAGCCTTCAGACGAACACTGAAGCTTTCTTT. This chain joins TRBV5-1 and TRBJ1-1; no definite D call. Germline CDR1 reads SGHRS; CDR2 reads YFSETQ. The CDR3 runs 17 residues. The V and J ends lost 2 bases and 1 base respectively, with 18 bases between them.